The TCR beta chain described here comes from a study of cytomegalovirus exposure and HLA in healthy donors. Measured with immunoSEQ multiplex PCR; TCRdb has only the in-frame clones, and not every one. There are roughly 60,000 clones in the sample; roughly nine tenths occur only once, and 1% to 1.5% lies in the top ten. Trimming took off 2 bases at V and 7 bases at J, with 17 bases between the two ends. The CDR3 has 16 amino acids. Per the germline V gene, CDR1 is SEHNR and CDR2 is FQNEAQ (reference sequence). The chain couples TRBV7-9 to TRBJ2-2; a weak D match, TRBD2 (5 bases). The sequencing input was PBMCs. This TCR was sampled from a woman under 30 in good health and CMV-seronegative. The CDR3 nucleotides read TGTGCCAGCAGCTTATTCTTCGGGTCGGGAAGCGGGGAGCTGTTTTTT. This translates into CASSLFFGSGSGELFF.